Presented here are 7 T cell receptor beta chains from one specimen sequenced in a study of T cell responses to AZD1222 COVID-19 vaccine (dated by TCRdb to 2020 to 2022). What this sample's time point label stands for: about 28 days (+/-7) after the second vaccine dose. The library was obtained by the immunoSEQ multiplex PCR assay. TCRdb took over this immuneACCESS table, retaining in-frame rearrangements with V and J assigned. Such tables are incomplete; in checked studies, under half of the missing clones stem from an unresolved V gene, and the remainder is unexplained. Counted in this sample were about 35,000 clones; 86% of them appeared once. Approximately 11% of the sample lies in the top ten. The starting material was peripheral blood, obtained 28 days after the second AZD1222 dose. These receptors came from an adult who received the AZD1222 COVID-19 vaccine.

This rearrangement joins TRBV24-1 to TRBJ2-3; TRBD2 might be the D (6 bases). Germline V lookup: CDR1 KGHDR, CDR2 SFDVKD. V was pared by 7 bases and J by 6 bases, with 16 bases between. The CDR3 covers 14 residues. The CDR3 sequence is CATRTAGGSDTQYF. The DNA of the CDR3 is TGTGCCACCAGAACGGCTGGGGGGAGCGATACGCAGTATTTT.

V usage is TRBV20-1 and J usage is TRBJ1-5, with 9 bases that match TRBD1. Germline-derived CDR1 and CDR2 are DFQATT and SNEGSKA (reference sequence). The CDR3 is made up of 17 amino acids. Trimming removed 3 bases from V and 6 bases from J; junction bases left unmatched: 15. DNA for the CDR3: TGCAGTGCTAGTAAAGGGACAGGGAGGGAGGTCGGTCAGCCCCAGCATTTT. This encodes CSASKGTGREVGQPQHF.

The chain joins TRBV3-1 (or the pseudogene TRBV3-2) to TRBJ1-6, with a possible D match to TRBD1 (5 bases). Germline V lookup: CDR1 LGHDT, CDR2 YNNKEL (reference sequence). V was cut by 4 bases and J by 7 bases, with 11 bases left in between. CDR3 length equals 14 residues. In DNA form, the CDR3 reads TGTGCCAGCAGCCTCCGACAGTCCAATTCACCCCTCCACTTT. It is translated as CASSLRQSNSPLHF.

Judged by abundance, this clone is medium-sized. V is TRBV30 and J is TRBJ2-1; D possibly corresponds to TRBD1 (5 bases). Between the trimmed V and J ends, which lost 3 bases and 8 bases, there was a span of 17 bases. Germline CDR1 reads GTSNPN; CDR2 reads SVGIG (reference sequence). The CDR3 has 14 amino acids. The CDR3 sequence is CAWSSTALGDEQFF. CDR3 nucleotide sequence: TGTGCCTGGAGCTCGACGGCTCTAGGGGATGAGCAGTTCTTC.

This sequence joins TRBV15 and TRBJ1-1; 8 positions agree with TRBD1. This CDR3 contains 16 residues. The germline V gene encodes CDR1 LNHNV and CDR2 YYDKDF (reference sequence). The V segment lost 5 bases and the J segment 6 bases; nucleotides outside the gene matches: 14. DNA of the CDR3: TGTGCCACCAGCGGGAAACCAGGGGGCGCCATAGCTGAAGCTTTCTTT. It translates to CATSGKPGGAIAEAFF.

The chain links TRBV5-1 to TRBJ2-2, with D maybe TRBD2 (5 bases). Per the germline V gene, CDR1 is SGHRS and CDR2 is YFSETQ. The CDR3 has 14 residues. V lost 0 bases to trimming and J lost 6 bases, with 9 bases between them. DNA for the CDR3: TGCGCCAGCAGCTTGGCGGGGATCGCCGGGGAGCTGTTTTTT. Translating gives CASSLAGIAGELFF.

The chain recombines TRBV2 with TRBJ2-5; TRBD1 is a possible D gene (6 bases). Germline loops: CDR1 SNHLY, CDR2 FYNNEI. CDR3 length: 13 amino acids. The germline V and J ends were trimmed by 11 bases and 5 bases, with 18 bases remaining between them. CDR3 residues: CAGSRGWGETQYF. CDR3 in DNA: TGTGCCGGTTCCAGGGGCTGGGGGGAGACCCAGTACTTC. The full variable domain, completed using reference TRBV2 and TRBJ2-5, is EPEVTQTPSHQVTQMGQEVILRCVPISNHLYFYWYRQILGQKVEFLVSFYNNEISEKSEIFDDQFSVERPDGSNFTLKIRSTKLEDSAMYFCAGSRGWGETQYFGPGTRLLVL.